The present T cell receptor beta chain was sequenced within a study of T cell changes during pregnancy in multiple sclerosis. The repertoire was sequenced with immunoSEQ multiplex PCR; TCRdb's copy has only in-frame clones and lacks some. The sample consists of roughly 57,000 clones, about 88% of them appearing once. CDR1 is MNHEY, CDR2 SVGAGI, per germline. CDR3 size: 15 residues. The V and J ends lost 7 bases and 3 bases, in that order; junction bases with no gene match: 6. This TCR came from a female donor with multiple sclerosis, enrolled in a pregnancy study. The sequences come from peripheral blood, collected in the first trimester of pregnancy. The rearrangement uses TRBV6-5 and TRBJ1-5; 10 bases are shared with TRBD1. The CDR3 loop is CASKTGTGANQPQHF. CDR3 DNA sequence: TGTGCCAGCAAAACCGGGACAGGGGCCAATCAGCCCCAGCATTTT.